The next 21 T cell receptor beta chains were all read from a single sample in a study of control samples from healthy donors and cancer patients. The data were produced by immunoSEQ multiplex PCR, yet TCRdb's version contains in-frame clones alone and is incomplete. The sample carries some 140,000 clones, 80% to 95% recorded once. Sequenced: blood. These receptors originate from a man aged 25 to 45 in good health.

This chain links TRBV28 with TRBJ2-3, with a tentative D call TRBD1 (5 bases). Trimming took off 9 bases at V and 2 bases at J, with 12 bases between the two ends. The germline CDR1 and CDR2 sequences are MDHEN and SYDVKM. CDR3 length: 13 residues. The CDR3 nucleotides read TGTGCCAGTAGGGGTCTTGACACAGATACGCAGTATTTT. It yields the protein CASRGLDTDTQYF.

The chain joins TRBV30 to TRBJ2-7; TRBD1 aligns across 9 bases. The CDR3 runs 13 residues. The germline V gene has CDR1 GTSNPN and CDR2 SVGIG (reference sequence). V gave up 2 bases and J gave up 3 bases; unmatched junction bases: 2. CDR3: CAWSSGQGYEQYF. The CDR3 nucleotides read TGTGCCTGGAGTTCGGGACAGGGCTACGAGCAGTACTTC.

The chain uses TRBV10-2 and TRBJ1-1, with TRBD1 as a possible D gene (5 bases). Per the germline V gene, CDR1 is WSHSY and CDR2 is SAAADI. CDR3 size: 13 residues. The V and J ends lost 5 bases and 6 bases respectively, with 13 bases between them. The DNA of the CDR3 is TGCGCCAGCAGTTCTCTTCAGGGCGCTGAAGCTTTCTTT. This codes for CASSSLQGAEAFF.

The V call is TRBV6-2 or TRBV6-3, the J call TRBJ1-2; D gene uncertain. Per germline, CDR1 MNHEY and CDR2 SVGEGT. The CDR3 sequence is 13 residues long. V lost 2 bases, J lost 8 bases, and 12 bases lay in between. The CDR3 bases are TGTGCCAGCAGTTACGGTATTCGATGGGGCTACACCTTC. This codes for CASSYGIRWGYTF.

This sequence joins TRBV6-1 and TRBJ2-1; 9 nucleotides agree with TRBD2. V trimming: 3 bases; J trimming: 1 base; junction bases outside the gene matches: 7. The CDR3 sequence is 17 residues long. The germline CDR1 and CDR2 sequences are MNHNS and SASEGT. CDR3 DNA sequence: TGTGCCAGCAGTGACCCCGTGGCGGGAGGGTCCTACAATGAGCAGTTCTTC. It translates to CASSDPVAGGSYNEQFF.

J is TRBJ2-7 and V is TRBV7-8, with TRBD1 matching over 7 bases. The CDR3 extends over 14 amino acids. V gave up 4 bases and J gave up 1 base; unmatched junction bases: 4. Germline CDR1 is SGHVS and CDR2 is FQNEAQ. CDR3 in DNA: TGTGCCAGCAGCTCCGGGACAGTATCCTACGAGCAGTACTTC. Translating gives CASSSGTVSYEQYF.

The chain uses TRBV6-5 and TRBJ1-2; D perhaps matches TRBD1 (5 bases). CDR1 and CDR2 from the germline V gene are MNHEY and SVGAGI. This CDR3 has 14 residues. V lost 6 bases and J lost 0, with 11 bases in between. The CDR3 nucleotides are TGTGCCAGCAGGAGGGACGGCACTAACTATGGCTACACCTTC. It is translated as CASRRDGTNYGYTF.

The CDR3 DNA is TGTGCCAGCAGCCCCTTCTATGGGTGGCAGGGAGGCTCTGGGGCCAACGTCCTGACTTTC. Translated, it gives CASSPFYGWQGGSGANVLTF. The chain employs TRBV4-2 and TRBJ2-6; the D gene is possibly TRBD2 (6 bases). This CDR3 is 20 amino acids long. Germline V gene sequence: CDR1 LGHNA, CDR2 YNFKEQ. V was shortened by 4 bases and J by 0 bases, with 22 bases between the two germline ends.

The V call is TRBV7-6, the J call TRBJ2-3; 8 bases line up with TRBD1. The CDR3 is made up of 18 amino acids. J gave up 4 bases and V 5 bases, and 17 bases lay outside the gene matches. From germline, CDR1 is SGHVS and CDR2 FNYEAQ. The CDR3 sequence is CASSPGQGTPTDADTQYF. CDR3 in DNA: TGTGCCAGCAGCCCCGGACAGGGAACTCCCACAGACGCAGATACGCAGTATTTT. Complete variable domain (other parts from reference TRBV7-6 and TRBJ2-3): GAGVSQSPRYKVTKRGQDVALRCDPISGHVSLYWYRQALGQGPEFLTYFNYEAQQDKSGLPNDRFSAERPEGSISTLTIQRTEQRDSAMYRCASSPGQGTPTDADTQYFGPGTRLTVL.

In nucleotides, the CDR3 is TGTGCCAGCTCCCCCAACACAGGGTACACAGATACGCAGTATTTT. The encoded protein is CASSPNTGYTDTQYF. The genes are TRBV18 and TRBJ2-3; TRBD1 is a possible D gene (6 bases). This CDR3 is 15 amino acids long. Germline V gives CDR1 KGHSH, CDR2 LQKENI. V was clipped by 6 bases and J by 2 bases, with 15 bases between them.

The chain links TRBV28 to TRBJ1-5; D gene unclear. The CDR3 loop spans 14 amino acids. Germline loops: CDR1 MDHEN, CDR2 SYDVKM. Deletions cut 6 bases from V and 2 bases from J, with 11 bases between. CDR3 bases: TGTGCCAGCAGGACCCCCGGGGGCAATCAGCCCCAGCATTTT. Translating gives CASRTPGGNQPQHF.

This rearrangement joins TRBV20-1 to TRBJ2-2; TRBD2 agrees at 9 bases. This CDR3 is built from 14 residues. Germline V lookup: CDR1 DFQATT, CDR2 SNEGSKA (reference sequence). With V trimmed by 3 bases and J by 6 bases, 5 bases remained unmatched. The CDR3 reads CSASSGRVPGELFF. CDR3 bases: TGCAGTGCTAGTAGCGGGAGAGTCCCCGGGGAGCTGTTTTTT.

The chain uses TRBV7-2 and TRBJ2-3; D tentatively fits TRBD1 or TRBD2 (5 bases each). The V gene lost 1 base and the J gene lost 4 bases, with 9 bases spanning the gap. CDR1 is SGHTA and CDR2 is FQGNSA in the germline V gene. The CDR3 consists of 14 residues. The CDR3 nucleotides are TGTGCCAGCAGCTTAGGGGACCTGGCAGATACGCAGTATTTT. Its protein is CASSLGDLADTQYF.

This clone was counted a few times. The rearrangement uses TRBV4-2 and TRBJ1-4, with 10 positions matching TRBD1. Germline assignment: CDR1 LGHNA and CDR2 YNFKEQ. The CDR3 is 16 amino acids. The trim removed 0 bases at V and 7 bases at J, leaving 5 bases unmatched. CDR3 loop: CASSQDGTGEVEKLFF. CDR3 coding DNA: TGTGCCAGCAGCCAAGATGGGACAGGGGAGGTTGAAAAACTGTTTTTT.

The V and J genes are TRBV2 and TRBJ2-7; D perhaps matches TRBD1 (6 bases). Trimming cost V 6 bases and J 3 bases, with 12 bases left between them. The CDR3 runs 13 residues. The germline gives CDR1 SNHLY, CDR2 FYNNEI. This CDR3 is CASRDSLYYEQYF. The CDR3 nucleotides read TGTGCCAGCAGGGACAGCCTTTACTACGAGCAGTACTTC.

The chain is built from TRBV5-6 and TRBJ2-5; D unclear. The CDR3 covers 11 residues. Trimming took 4 bases from V and 5 from J, leaving 6 bases between them. CDR1 is SGHDT, CDR2 YYEEEE, per germline. The CDR3 region is CASSQRETQYF. In nucleotides, the CDR3 is TGTGCCAGCAGCCAACGGGAGACCCAGTACTTC. Complete variable domain (other parts from reference TRBV5-6 and TRBJ2-5): DAGVTQSPTHLIKTRGQQVTLRCSPKSGHDTVSWYQQALGQGPQFIFQYYEEEERQRGNFPDRFSGHQFPNYSSELNVNALLLGDSALYLCASSQRETQYFGPGTRLLVL.

The chain recombines TRBV27 with TRBJ2-2; D is unclear. Germline V gene lookup returns CDR1 MNHEY and CDR2 SMNVEV (reference sequence). V lost 5 bases and J lost 6, with 7 bases in between. This CDR3 region has 12 residues. The CDR3 sequence is CASSPYSGELFF. CDR3 bases: TGTGCCAGCAGTCCCTATTCCGGGGAGCTGTTTTTT.

This clone was detected only a few times. The chain has TRBV6-1 and TRBJ1-5; no clear D gene. The CDR3 has 14 amino acids. The V end lost 3 bases, the J end lost 4 bases, and 10 bases lay between the germline ends. CDR1 MNHNS and CDR2 SASEGT come from the germline V gene. CDR3: CASSDIHENQPQHF. CDR3 in DNA: TGTGCCAGCAGTGATATTCACGAGAATCAGCCCCAGCATTTT.

The genes are TRBV28 and TRBJ2-2; TRBD2 matches 14 bases. The CDR3 loop spans 22 amino acids. The germline V gene encodes CDR1 MDHEN and CDR2 SYDVKM. V was clipped by 4 bases and J by 5 bases; unmatched bases: 21. CDR3 in DNA: TGTGCCAGCAGTTCCCCCTCTGACCCTGGGACTAGCGGGAGCGGCGTTACCGGGGAGCTGTTTTTT. Protein: CASSSPSDPGTSGSGVTGELFF.

The chain joins TRBV3-1 (or the pseudogene TRBV3-2) to TRBJ1-1; D gene ambiguous. This CDR3 is 13 amino acids long. Trimming took off 4 bases at V and 5 bases at J, with 11 bases between the two ends. Germline V gene data show CDR1 as LGHDT and CDR2 as YNNKEL (reference sequence). The CDR3 DNA is TGTGCCAGCAGCCCTCGGGCGGGGACTGAAGCTTTCTTT. Protein: CASSPRAGTEAFF.

The V and J genes are TRBV2 and TRBJ2-7, with 10 nucleotides matching TRBD2. The germline V gene has CDR1 SNHLY and CDR2 FYNNEI. V trimming: 4 bases; J trimming: 1 base; junction bases outside the gene matches: 4. The CDR3 consists of 15 residues. The DNA for the CDR3 is TGTGCCAGCAGTGGACTAGCGGGCGGATCCTACGAGCAGTACTTC. Protein product: CASSGLAGGSYEQYF.